The present T cell receptor (beta chain) was sequenced within a study of cytomegalovirus exposure and HLA in healthy donors. Whole-study results and caveats: Cytomegalovirus-associated TCR beta chains were listed, numbering approximately 150. A later analysis found first-cohort TCR clusters tended to co-occur in the 90 to 150 validation repertoires. Reports showed the classifier diagnosing cytomegalovirus status with high specificity and sensitivity.

As regards this clone: Its antigen is undetermined.

Method: immunoSEQ multiplex PCR; TCRdb's copy keeps in-frame clones and lacks some. The table shows 130,000 to 150,000 clones, with roughly 87% occurring only once. Deletions cut 6 bases from V and 8 bases from J, with 16 bases between. CDR1 and CDR2 from the germline V gene are SNHLY and FYNNEI. The length of the CDR3 is 13 residues. The receptor's source is a man between 18 and 35 years old in good health and CMV-seropositive. The V and J genes are TRBV2 and TRBJ1-2, with D hard to call. Source material: PBMCs. The CDR3 DNA follows: TGTGCCAGCAGCGGGATTTCGTCTGTGGGCTACACCTTC. Encoded protein: CASSGISSVGYTF.